The 27 T cell receptor beta chains given below trace back to one sample, sequenced in a study of siplizumab effects on memory and regulatory T cells. The assay was immunoSEQ multiplex PCR, and TCRdb's table has in-frame clones only and misses some. Altogether roughly 100,000 clones are present, more than 85% being singletons, with the ten largest covering 0.85% to 1.2%. Sequences were obtained from CD4+ T cells sorted from blood. The receptors were gathered from a human donor in good health.

This chain uses TRBV5-1 with TRBJ2-1; tentative D call: TRBD2 (6 bases). CDR1 is SGHRS and CDR2 is YFSETQ in the germline V gene. V gave up 1 base and J gave up 2 bases, with 16 bases separating them. This CDR3 region has 17 residues. CDR3: CASSLIGGILTYNEQFF. The CDR3 DNA reads TGCGCCAGCAGCTTGATCGGCGGGATCCTAACCTACAATGAGCAGTTCTTC. Supplemented by reference TRBV5-1 and TRBJ2-1, the full variable domain reads KAGVTQTPRYLIKTRGQQVTLSCSPISGHRSVSWYQQTPGQGLQFLFEYFSETQRNKGNFPGRFSGRQFSNSRSEMNVSTLELGDSALYLCASSLIGGILTYNEQFFGPGTRLTVL.

This clone was observed once. V is TRBV5-1 and J is TRBJ1-3; TRBD1 aligns across 8 bases. The CDR3 length is 14 residues. The J segment lost 0 bases and the V segment lost 5 bases, leaving 1 base of the junction unmatched. The germline V gene has CDR1 SGHRS and CDR2 YFSETQ. In nucleotides, the CDR3 is TGCGCCAGCAGTCAGGGGGCCTCTGGAAACACCATATATTTT. This gives the protein CASSQGASGNTIYF. The full variable domain, its missing parts supplied by reference TRBV5-1 and TRBJ1-3, is KAGVTQTPRYLIKTRGQQVTLSCSPISGHRSVSWYQQTPGQGLQFLFEYFSETQRNKGNFPGRFSGRQFSNSRSEMNVSTLELGDSALYLCASSQGASGNTIYFGEGSWLTVV.

This clone has only one observation. J is TRBJ2-7 and V is TRBV7-8, with D unclear. CDR1 and CDR2 (germline): SGHVS, FQNEAQ. This CDR3 has 14 residues. The ends were cut back, 1 base at V and 3 bases at J, with 10 bases in the middle. The CDR3 is CASSLVRQSYEQYF. CDR3 DNA sequence: TGTGCCAGCAGCTTAGTACGCCAGAGCTACGAGCAGTACTTC.

This chain connects TRBV5-1 to TRBJ2-1, with D perhaps being TRBD1 or TRBD2 (5 bases each). Deletions cut 0 bases from V and 9 bases from J, with 13 bases between. The CDR3 has 14 residues. Germline V gene sequence: CDR1 SGHRS, CDR2 YFSETQ. The CDR3 bases are TGCGCCAGCAGCTTGGCCGTAGGGGACGGTGAGCAGTTCTTC. It encodes CASSLAVGDGEQFF.

The chain links TRBV6-1 to TRBJ2-1, with TRBD1 matching 10 bases. V lost 2 bases, J lost 3 bases, and 7 bases stayed unmatched. The length of the CDR3 is 17 residues. CDR1 and CDR2 (germline): MNHNS, SASEGT. CDR3 region: CASSEIRGQGGYNEQFF. CDR3 nucleotide sequence: TGTGCCAGCAGTGAAATTCGAGGACAGGGGGGCTACAATGAGCAGTTCTTC.

J is TRBJ1-2 and V is TRBV25-1; the D is unclear. This CDR3 comprises 15 residues. Trimming removed 3 bases at V and 6 bases at J, with 17 bases between. Germline lookup yields CDR1 MGHDK and CDR2 SYGVNS. CDR3: CASSDIGKGLNGYTF. CDR3 DNA: TGTGCCAGCAGTGATATCGGGAAAGGATTGAATGGCTACACCTTC.

The V call is TRBV6-5, the J call TRBJ2-3; D is unclear. Germline V gives CDR1 MNHEY, CDR2 SVGAGI. V dropped 6 bases and J dropped 6 bases, with 7 bases sitting between them. The CDR3 runs 11 residues. CDR3 loop: CASSSRDTQYF. The CDR3 DNA follows: TGTGCCAGCAGCTCTAGGGATACGCAGTATTTT.

The CDR3 nucleotides read TGCGCCAGCAGCTTACCTCGGACTAGCGGGACACAAGGCGATGAGCAGTTCTTC. This sequence encodes CASSLPRTSGTQGDEQFF. The V gene is TRBV5-1, the J gene TRBJ2-1; 12 bases align to TRBD2. The J segment lost 8 bases and the V segment lost 2 bases, leaving 14 bases of the junction unmatched. Germline V gives CDR1 SGHRS, CDR2 YFSETQ. There are 18 residues in the CDR3.

The CDR3 reads CASSPRGRAYEQYF. CDR3 nucleotides: TGTGCCAGCAGCCCGAGGGGGCGGGCCTACGAGCAGTACTTC. The rearrangement links TRBV7-2 to TRBJ2-7, with 7 bases aligning to TRBD1. V trimming: 5 bases; J trimming: 2 bases; junction bases outside the gene matches: 6. CDR1 is SGHTA and CDR2 is FQGNSA in the germline V gene. This CDR3 region has 14 residues.

The J gene is TRBJ2-7, the V gene TRBV6-6; 7 bases are a match to TRBD1. V was clipped by 5 bases and J by 6 bases; unmatched bases: 7. Germline-derived CDR1 and CDR2 are MNHNY and SVGAGI (reference sequence). This CDR3 contains 13 residues. CDR3 sequence: CASSRSGQSEQYF. CDR3 bases: TGTGCCAGCAGTCGGTCGGGACAGAGCGAGCAGTACTTC.

This clone appeared once. The chain is built from TRBV11-2 and TRBJ2-4; TRBD1 matches at 7 bases. V was pared by 4 bases and J by 9 bases, with 6 bases of the junction left unmatched. Germline V gives CDR1 SGHAT, CDR2 FQNNGV. This CDR3 has 13 amino acids. CDR3 residues: CASSSKQGTIQYF. CDR3 sequence (DNA): TGTGCCAGCAGCTCCAAACAGGGGACCATTCAGTACTTC.

The CDR3 reads CAWSGLGKAGGYTF. The CDR3 bases are TGTGCCTGGAGCGGGCTTGGTAAAGCGGGCGGCTACACCTTC. This chain connects TRBV30 to TRBJ1-2; D remains unclear. Germline-derived CDR1 and CDR2 are GTSNPN and SVGIG (reference sequence). Trimming stripped 3 bases from V and 8 bases from J, with 19 bases between. The CDR3 runs 14 residues.

V and J are TRBV2 and TRBJ1-3; D is ambiguous. This CDR3 is 15 amino acids long. The germline V and J ends were trimmed by 7 bases and 0 bases, with 13 bases remaining between them. The germline gives CDR1 SNHLY, CDR2 FYNNEI. CDR3 bases: TGTGCCAGCATGGTGAGCGTAGCCTCTGGAAACACCATATATTTT. Encoded protein: CASMVSVASGNTIYF.

The chain joins TRBV11-2 to TRBJ1-2; 10 bases are a match to TRBD1. This CDR3 spans 16 amino acids. V lost 0 bases, J lost 2 bases, and 3 bases stayed unmatched. CDR1 and CDR2 from the germline V gene are SGHAT and FQNNGV. The CDR3 nucleotides are TGTGCCAGCAGCTTAGATCTGGGACAGGGGAACTATGGCTACACCTTC. This sequence encodes CASSLDLGQGNYGYTF.

This rearrangement joins TRBV19 to TRBJ1-1, with D uncertain. V was shortened by 3 bases and J by 6 bases, with 17 bases between the two germline ends. This CDR3 has 15 amino acids. Germline V gene data show CDR1 as LNHDA and CDR2 as SQIVND (reference sequence). CDR3: CASSITPLPGAEAFF. The CDR3, as DNA: TGTGCCAGTAGTATCACCCCCCTCCCAGGCGCTGAAGCTTTCTTT. The variable domain in full, with the rest retrieved from reference TRBV19 and TRBJ1-1, is DGGITQSPKYLFRKEGQNVTLSCEQNLNHDAMYWYRQDPGQGLRLIYYSQIVNDFQKGDIAEGYSVSREKKESFPLTVTSAQKNPTAFYLCASSITPLPGAEAFFGQGTRLTVV.

V usage is TRBV10-3 and J usage is TRBJ2-7; TRBD1 matches at 8 bases. The CDR3 spans 14 residues. V dropped 8 bases and J dropped 1; count of bases not matched to a gene: 7. Germline-derived CDR1 and CDR2 are ENHRY and SYGVKD. In nucleotides, the CDR3 is TGTGCCATCGGCCCGACAGGGGCGTCCTACGAGCAGTACTTC. Its protein is CAIGPTGASYEQYF.

The chain couples TRBV15 to TRBJ2-7; weak D call: TRBD2 (6 bases). Germline V gene sequence: CDR1 LNHNV, CDR2 YYDKDF (reference sequence). Trimming shortened V by 1 base and J by 2 bases, and 15 bases separated the two germline ends. CDR3 length: 16 residues. The CDR3 coding sequence is TGTGCCACCAGCAGAGGGGGGAGCGGGCTCGCCTACGAGCAGTACTTC. It translates to CATSRGGSGLAYEQYF. Together with reference TRBV15 and TRBJ2-7, the CDR3 gives the full variable domain: DAMVIQNPRYQVTQFGKPVTLSCSQTLNHNVMYWYQQKSSQAPKLLFHYYDKDFNNEADTPDNFQSRRPNTSFCFLDIRSPGLGDTAMYLCATSRGGSGLAYEQYFGPGTRLTVT.

The V call is TRBV7-2, the J call TRBJ2-5, with a tentative D call TRBD1 (6 bases). The CDR3 contains 15 residues. In germline, CDR1 is SGHTA, CDR2 FQGNSA. V lost 6 bases and J 5 bases, leaving 19 bases between the germline ends. The CDR3, as DNA: TGTGCCAGCAGTCAGCCCGACAGGCCAATGGAGACCCAGTACTTC. Its protein product is CASSQPDRPMETQYF.

This chain links TRBV11-2 with TRBJ2-7; D could derive from TRBD1 or TRBD2 (5 bases each). Between the trimmed V and J ends, which lost 5 bases and 0 bases, there was a span of 14 bases. Germline assignment: CDR1 SGHAT and CDR2 FQNNGV. CDR3 length: 15 residues. The CDR3, as DNA: TGTGCCAGCAGCCCACACTTAGGGACCTCCTACGAGCAGTACTTC. Protein sequence: CASSPHLGTSYEQYF.

The V call is TRBV9, the J call TRBJ1-1, with D perhaps TRBD1 (6 bases). Trimming left V 1 base short and J 4 bases short, with 14 bases between. The germline V gene encodes CDR1 SGDLS and CDR2 YYNGEE. The CDR3 consists of 15 residues. CDR3 residues: CASSVQGTWGTEAFF. The CDR3 nucleotides read TGTGCCAGCAGCGTACAGGGGACATGGGGCACTGAAGCTTTCTTT.

This clone was detected only once. The genes are TRBV2 and TRBJ2-1; 13 nucleotides agree with TRBD2. This CDR3 comprises 16 residues. In germline, CDR1 is SNHLY, CDR2 FYNNEI. The J segment lost 9 bases and the V segment lost 8 bases, leaving 13 bases of the junction unmatched. CDR3 nucleotides: TGTGCCAGCGCCCCCGGACTAGCGGGAGATTCCGGTGAGCAGTTCTTC. Protein product: CASAPGLAGDSGEQFF. Looking up the rest from reference TRBV2 and TRBJ2-1 gives the full variable domain: EPEVTQTPSHQVTQMGQEVILRCVPISNHLYFYWYRQILGQKVEFLVSFYNNEISEKSEIFDDQFSVERPDGSNFTLKIRSTKLEDSAMYFCASAPGLAGDSGEQFFGPGTRLTVL.

This chain connects TRBV28 to TRBJ2-2; D tentatively reads TRBD1 or TRBD2 (6 bases each). In germline, CDR1 is MDHEN, CDR2 SYDVKM. This CDR3 is built from 16 residues. Trimming took off 3 bases at V and 2 bases at J, with 13 bases between the two ends. This CDR3 is CASSFYGGTNTGELFF. In DNA, the CDR3 is TGTGCCAGCAGTTTCTATGGCGGGACAAACACCGGGGAGCTGTTTTTT.

The gene calls are TRBV7-2 and TRBJ1-1; no firm D call. Trimming shortened V by 5 bases and J by 5 bases, and 9 bases separated the two germline ends. The CDR3 runs 12 residues. Germline V gene data show CDR1 as SGHTA and CDR2 as FQGNSA. As DNA, the CDR3 is TGTGCCAGCAGCGGTGGCTGGACTGAAGCTTTCTTT. Its translation is CASSGGWTEAFF.

The chain links TRBV7-9 to TRBJ2-7, with a possible D match to TRBD2 (6 bases). V was pared by 3 bases and J by 5 bases, with 14 bases between. The CDR3 covers 14 residues. The germline V gene encodes CDR1 SEHNR and CDR2 FQNEAQ (reference sequence). The CDR3 nucleotides are TGTGCCAGCAGCTTGGGAGCGGGTTTCAACGAGCAGTACTTC. Its translation: CASSLGAGFNEQYF. The full variable domain, its missing parts supplied by reference TRBV7-9 and TRBJ2-7, is DTGVSQNPRHKITKRGQNVTFRCDPISEHNRLYWYRQTLGQGPEFLTYFQNEAQLEKSRLLSDRFSAERPKGSFSTLEIQRTEQGDSAMYLCASSLGAGFNEQYFGPGTRLTVT.

The rearrangement links TRBV7-2 to TRBJ1-4; no clear D. Looked up from germline, CDR1 is SGHTA and CDR2 is FQGNSA. With 3 bases removed from V and 3 bases from J, the gap between germline ends came to 5 bases. This CDR3 has 13 amino acids. The CDR3 loop is CASSFSPNEKLFF. In nucleotides, the CDR3 is TGTGCCAGCAGCTTCTCTCCTAATGAAAAACTGTTTTTT. Full variable domain (remainder filled in from reference TRBV7-2 and TRBJ1-4): GAGVSQSPSNKVTEKGKDVELRCDPISGHTALYWYRQSLGQGLEFLIYFQGNSAPDKSGLPSDRFSAERTGGSVSTLTIQRTQQEDSAVYLCASSFSPNEKLFFGSGTQLSVL.

V usage is TRBV6-1 and J usage is TRBJ1-1; D remains ambiguous. The V gene lost 2 bases and the J gene lost 4 bases, with 11 bases spanning the gap. The CDR3 extends over 14 amino acids. CDR1 and CDR2 from the germline V gene are MNHNS and SASEGT. CDR3 protein: CASSERTRFTEAFF. The DNA of the CDR3 is TGTGCCAGCAGTGAACGGACCAGATTCACTGAAGCTTTCTTT.

CDR3 loop: CASSPPGRGRMNEQFF. DNA of the CDR3: TGTGCCAGCAGTCCCCCGGGCAGGGGGCGCATGAATGAGCAGTTCTTC. V and J are TRBV28 and TRBJ2-1; TRBD1 matches at 8 bases. Germline assignment: CDR1 MDHEN and CDR2 SYDVKM. V trimming: 5 bases; J trimming: 7 bases; junction bases outside the gene matches: 13. This CDR3 comprises 16 residues.